This is a list of T cell receptor beta chains from one sample in a study of blood T cell repertoires in COVID-19. The table came from immunoSEQ multiplex PCR; TCRdb's copy has only in-frame clones and leaves some out. The sample includes some 200,000 clones, around 85% of them seen just once. The specimen sequenced was peripheral blood. Every receptor here comes from a woman aged 45-65 years with acute or convalescent COVID-19. CDR3s include the opening cysteine and the closing phenylalanine or tryptophan. The D gene is left open where the match is weak. Expanded clones are given a class, and other clones once, few, many or no size at all.

TRBV15	-	once	TRBJ1-1	TGTGCCACCAGCAGACAAACAGGGTCCGACGCTTTCTTT	CATSRQTGSDAFF
TRBV30	-	-	TRBJ2-7	TGTGCCTGGACCCCTGTTCGGGGACACCTTCTCTACGAGCAGTACTTC	CAWTPVRGHLLYEQYF
TRBV5-1	TRBD2	-	TRBJ2-2	TGCGCCAGCAGCCTGACTAGCGGACACACTCCCGGGGAGCTGTTTTTT	CASSLTSGHTPGELFF
TRBV2	-	-	TRBJ1-2	TGTGCCAGCGAGACAGTATTTGCGGGGTCTAACTATGGCTACACCTTC	CASETVFAGSNYGYTF
TRBV11-2	TRBD1	-	TRBJ2-1	TGTGCCAGCAGCTGGCCGGGACAGGGTTTGTACAATGAGCAGTTCTTC	CASSWPGQGLYNEQFF
TRBV9	-	-	TRBJ2-7	TGTGCCAGCAGCGTAGGACAGGTGAGCGAGCAGTACTTC	CASSVGQVSEQYF
TRBV7-2	-	-	TRBJ1-1	TGTGCCAGCAGCTTAGTTGCGGGGACTGAAGCTTTCTTT	CASSLVAGTEAFF
TRBV12-3/TRBV12-4	-	-	TRBJ1-5	TGTGCCAGCAGTCAACAGGGTTCTCTCCCCCAGCATTTT	CASSQQGSLPQHF
TRBV19	-	-	TRBJ2-7	TGTGCCAGTAGTATAGGGTGGGACACGGGATTTCCCCGACTACGCGAGCAGTACTTC	CASSIGWDTGFPRLREQYF
TRBV5-1	TRBD2	-	TRBJ2-5	TGCGCCAGCAGCACGGGCCCGGGACTAGCGGGGGACATGACCCAGTACTTC	CASSTGPGLAGDMTQYF
TRBV7-9	-	-	TRBJ1-1	TGTGCCAGCAGCCGATTTACAGAGAACACTGAAGCTTTCTTT	CASSRFTENTEAFF
TRBV25-1	-	-	TRBJ1-6	TGTGCCAGCAGTGAACTAAGTAATTCACCCCTCCATTTT	CASSELSNSPLHF
TRBV5-6	TRBD1	-	TRBJ1-2	TGTGCCAGCAGCTTACAGGGGGCAGGCTACACCTTC	CASSLQGAGYTF
TRBV18	TRBD1	-	TRBJ2-7	TGTGCCAGCTCACCGGGACAGGGGGCGGCCTACGAGCAGTACTTC	CASSPGQGAAYEQYF
TRBV6-5	-	-	TRBJ1-1	TGTGCCAGCAGGGAGTCCAATTTGAACACTGAAGCTTTCTTT	CASRESNLNTEAFF
TRBV6-5	TRBD1	-	TRBJ1-1	TGTGCCAGCAGCTACGACAGGGATACTGAAGCTTTCTTT	CASSYDRDTEAFF
TRBV18	TRBD1	-	TRBJ2-5	TGTGCCAGCTCACCACCGGGGACAGCTCAAGAGACCCAGTACTTC	CASSPPGTAQETQYF
TRBV7-6	-	-	TRBJ1-1	TGTGCCAGCAGCTTACGGGGGGATGAAGCTTTCTTT	CASSLRGDEAFF
TRBV13	-	-	TRBJ1-2	TGTGCCAGCATACCATGGTTACAGGAGAAAAACTATGGCTACACCTTC	CASIPWLQEKNYGYTF
TRBV3-1/TRBV3-2	TRBD2	few	TRBJ2-3	TGTGCCAGCAGTAATCCTCCAACTAGCGGGGGGGCTAGGCAGTATTTT	CASSNPPTSGGARQYF
TRBV27	TRBD1	-	TRBJ1-1	TGTGCCAGCAGTTTACTAACAGGGGGAGGTAACACTGAAGCTTTCTTT	CASSLLTGGGNTEAFF
TRBV24-1	-	-	TRBJ1-2	TGTGCCACCAGTGACTCAGGGTACTGGTATGGCTACACCTTC	CATSDSGYWYGYTF
TRBV6-2/TRBV6-3	TRBD1	-	TRBJ2-7	TGTGCCAGCAGTTACGCCGGGACAGGGTCCCGATTTGGGCCCTACGAGCAGTACTTC	CASSYAGTGSRFGPYEQYF
TRBV9	-	few	TRBJ2-2	TGTGCCAGCAGCGTAGGTAGCGGGAACACCGGGGAGCTGTTTTTT	CASSVGSGNTGELFF
TRBV7-9	TRBD1	-	TRBJ2-5	TGTGCCAGCAGCTGGGACAGGGCGGAGACCCAGTACTTC	CASSWDRAETQYF
TRBV19	TRBD1	-	TRBJ1-6	TGTGCCAGTAGTTCCGGACAGGGCTTGAATTCACCCCTCCACTTT	CASSSGQGLNSPLHF
TRBV5-1	TRBD2	-	TRBJ2-1	TGCGCCAGCAGCTTGGCCGGACTAGCCGCCTACAATGAGCAGTTCTTC	CASSLAGLAAYNEQFF
TRBV18	-	-	TRBJ1-1	TGTGCCAGCTCTAGGACAGAAAACACTGAAGCTTTCTTT	CASSRTENTEAFF
TRBV7-2	TRBD1	-	TRBJ2-7	TGTGCCAGCAGCCAGGGACAGGGGGTCTACGAGCAGTACTTC	CASSQGQGVYEQYF
TRBV6-6	-	once	TRBJ1-5	TGTGCCAGCAGTTACGTCTGGGGGCTGGTCAATCAGCCCCAGCATTTT	CASSYVWGLVNQPQHF
TRBV18	-	-	TRBJ2-7	TGTGCCAGCTCACCGAGAGCTGTGGGTCGGGTATACGAGCAGTACTTC	CASSPRAVGRVYEQYF
TRBV7-6	TRBD2	-	TRBJ2-3	TGTGCCAGCAGCCCCGGGACTAGCGGGGATATTTCCACAGATACGCAGTATTTT	CASSPGTSGDISTDTQYF
TRBV19	-	-	TRBJ1-2	TGTGCCAGTAGTCTCTGGACAGCCTCTAACTATGGCTACACCTTC	CASSLWTASNYGYTF
TRBV12-5	TRBD2	-	TRBJ2-1	TGTGCTAGTGGCCCACCGGGACTAGCGGGAGCAAGAAATGAGCAGTTCTTC	CASGPPGLAGARNEQFF
TRBV6-5	TRBD2	-	TRBJ2-2	TGTGCCAGCAGTCGAGGGACTAGCGGGAGCGGGGAGCTGTTTTTT	CASSRGTSGSGELFF
TRBV10-1	-	-	TRBJ2-5	TGCGCCAGCAGCCCTCAGGCACAAGAGACCCAGTACTTC	CASSPQAQETQYF
TRBV6-2/TRBV6-3	-	once	TRBJ2-1	TGTGCCAGCAGTTACTCGCCCGCTAGCAGCTCCTACAATGAGCAGTTCTTC	CASSYSPASSSYNEQFF
TRBV7-2	TRBD2	-	TRBJ2-2	TGTGCCAGCAGCTCTAGCGGGGTTAACACCGGGGAGCTGTTTTTT	CASSSSGVNTGELFF
TRBV5-1	TRBD1	-	TRBJ2-1	TGCGCCAGCAGCTTTGGCCAGGGGGCTTACAATGAGCAGTTCTTC	CASSFGQGAYNEQFF
TRBV28	TRBD1	-	TRBJ1-2	TGTGCCAGCAGGAGGACAGGGGGCAGGTATGGCTACACCTTC	CASRRTGGRYGYTF